The source of this T cell receptor (beta chain) is a study of T cells in Graves' hyperthyroidism and ophthalmopathy. At least ten counts were recorded for this clonotype. The antigen is undetermined. Germline V gives CDR1 SGHTA, CDR2 FQGNSA. Trimming stripped 2 bases from V and 2 bases from J, with 15 bases between. The CDR3 is 17 amino acids. Study-level points and caveats: Among clonotypes expanded in thyroid above 0.001, most were also found in blood.

Researchers took RNA transcripts and amplified the TCR beta CDR3 regions from them. The HTBI primer set was used in a first-round RT-PCR of the TCR CDR3. In TCRdb, the multiplex PCR reads were re-called with MiXCR into one record per CDR3 protein. The top ten hold about 5.8% of the sample, which has some 600,000 distinct CDR3 sequences, around 13% seen once. Sequenced input: blood. The chain employs TRBV7-2 and TRBJ2-2; possibly TRBD1 or TRBD2 for D (5 bases each). The source of this sequence is a woman younger than 45 with Graves' hyperthyroidism that later progressed to Graves' ophthalmopathy. As DNA, the CDR3 is TGTGCCAGCAGCTTACTTTCCGGGACGGATAACACCGGGGAGCTGTTTTTT. Protein: CASSLLSGTDNTGELFF.